The clone carrying this T cell receptor (beta chain) has just a few counts. A much larger clone sits a single nucleotide away, making a read error possible. A modified ARM-PCR protocol with three rounds of nested PCR amplified TCRbeta. One entry per CDR3 protein, called by TCRdb with MiXCR from the multiplex PCR reads. Here the sample spans approximately 140,000 distinct CDR3 sequences, approximately 64% being singletons. This specimen belongs to a study of tumor and adjacent non-tumor tissue in lung cancer. No cell sorting was done before RNA was extracted from the tissue. Donors were chemotherapy-naive, newly diagnosed lung cancer surgical patients in China, August–late 2014. This receptor was taken from a man in his sixties with small cell lung cancer. Sequenced: lung tumor tissue.

The CDR3 loop reads CSNTPLGSSYNEQFF. In DNA form, the CDR3 reads TGCAGTAACACCCCGCTGGGGAGCTCCTACAATGAGCAGTTCTTC. This chain uses TRBV20-1 with TRBJ2-1; the D gene is possibly TRBD2 (5 bases). This CDR3 comprises 15 residues. Germline V CDR1 and CDR2: DFQATT, SNEGSKA (reference sequence). The V end was cut by 8 bases, the J end by 0 bases, with 17 bases between.